This is a list of T cell receptor beta chains from one sample in a study of T cell changes during pregnancy in multiple sclerosis. Assay: immunoSEQ multiplex PCR; the TCRdb copy retains only in-frame clones and omits some. The sample records about 110,000 clones, less than 95% being singletons. Sequenced here: peripheral blood, sampled before pregnancy. All receptors derive from a female donor with multiple sclerosis, enrolled in a pregnancy study. CDR3s include the opening cysteine and the closing phenylalanine or tryptophan. The D gene is left open where the match is weak. Clone size is stated in some rows and not others, as once, few, many or a class when expanded.

length: 16; V: TRBV6-6; D: .; J: TRBJ1-3; size: .; CDR3: CASSTSPGGRGNTIYF; DNA: TGTGCCAGCAGCACCTCCCCGGGGGGAAGGGGAAACACCATATATTTT
length: 17; V: TRBV5-1; D: TRBD2; J: TRBJ2-1; size: .; CDR3: CASSLGPTAGDYNEQFF; DNA: TGCGCCAGCAGCTTGGGCCCGACAGCGGGAGACTACAATGAGCAGTTCTTC
length: 20; V: TRBV27; D: TRBD1; J: TRBJ2-7; size: .; CDR3: CASSFFSPFDRDAMGYEQYF; DNA: TGTGCCAGCAGTTTTTTCTCTCCCTTCGACAGGGACGCTATGGGCTACGAGCAGTACTTC
length: 13; V: TRBV2; D: .; J: TRBJ1-1; size: .; CDR3: CASSGQVNTEAFF; DNA: TGTGCCAGCAGTGGGCAGGTGAACACTGAAGCTTTCTTT
length: 15; V: TRBV18; D: .; J: TRBJ2-6; size: once; CDR3: CASSPTGLGANVLTF; DNA: TGTGCCAGCTCACCTACAGGGCTTGGGGCCAACGTCCTGACTTTC
length: 15; V: TRBV5-4; D: TRBD1; J: TRBJ1-2; size: .; CDR3: CASSLVGQTRYGYTF; DNA: TGTGCCAGCAGCTTGGTGGGACAGACCCGTTATGGCTACACCTTC
length: 15; V: TRBV2; D: TRBD2; J: TRBJ2-2; size: .; CDR3: CASSGLAANTGELFF; DNA: TGTGCCAGCAGTGGACTAGCGGCGAACACCGGGGAGCTGTTTTTT
length: 14; V: TRBV7-3; D: TRBD1; J: TRBJ2-7; size: .; CDR3: CASSWTGGSYEQYF; DNA: TGTGCCAGCAGCTGGACAGGGGGCTCGTACGAGCAGTACTTC
length: 15; V: TRBV5-4; D: TRBD1; J: TRBJ1-2; size: .; CDR3: CASSLEQGANYGYTF; DNA: TGTGCCAGCAGCTTGGAACAGGGGGCTAACTATGGCTACACCTTC
length: 13; V: TRBV29-1; D: .; J: TRBJ1-1; size: .; CDR3: CSVGSGDRTEAFF; DNA: TGCAGCGTTGGTTCGGGGGATCGCACTGAAGCTTTCTTT
length: 13; V: TRBV19; D: .; J: TRBJ1-5; size: .; CDR3: CASKRRENQPQHF; DNA: TGTGCCAGTAAGAGGCGGGAAAATCAGCCCCAGCATTTT
length: 12; V: TRBV6-6; D: .; J: TRBJ2-3; size: .; CDR3: CASSPLSDTQYF; DNA: TGTGCCAGCAGTCCCCTTTCAGATACGCAGTATTTT
length: 16; V: TRBV7-2; D: .; J: TRBJ2-1; size: once; CDR3: CASSLVAGSSYNEQFF; DNA: TGTGCCAGCAGCTTAGTGGCGGGGAGCTCCTACAATGAGCAGTTCTTC
length: 15; V: TRBV27; D: .; J: TRBJ1-3; size: .; CDR3: CASSLSGVPGNTIYF; DNA: TGTGCCAGCAGTTTATCAGGGGTTCCTGGAAACACCATATATTTT
length: 13; V: TRBV5-4; D: TRBD2; J: TRBJ2-1; size: .; CDR3: CASSKGLINEQFF; DNA: TGTGCCAGCAGCAAGGGACTAATAAATGAGCAGTTCTTC
length: 17; V: TRBV2; D: .; J: TRBJ2-7; size: .; CDR3: CASSPSPGAGSVGEQYF; DNA: TGTGCCAGCAGCCCATCTCCCGGCGCAGGTTCCGTGGGCGAGCAGTACTTC
length: 14; V: TRBV7-8; D: TRBD1; J: TRBJ2-7; size: .; CDR3: CASSRDRNLYEQYF; DNA: TGTGCCAGCAGCCGGGACAGGAACCTATACGAGCAGTACTTC
length: 15; V: TRBV7-9; D: .; J: TRBJ1-4; size: .; CDR3: CASSSDRATNEKLFF; DNA: TGTGCCAGCAGCTCCGACAGAGCAACTAATGAAAAACTGTTTTTT
length: 13; V: TRBV28; D: .; J: TRBJ2-1; size: .; CDR3: CASSLDGYNEQFF; DNA: TGTGCCAGCAGTTTAGACGGGTACAATGAGCAGTTCTTC
length: 15; V: TRBV6-4; D: TRBD2; J: TRBJ2-3; size: few; CDR3: CASSGLAGGTDTQYF; DNA: TGTGCCAGCAGCGGACTAGCGGGAGGGACAGATACGCAGTATTTT
length: 13; V: TRBV14; D: .; J: TRBJ2-2; size: .; CDR3: CASSQQGYGELFF; DNA: TGTGCCAGCAGCCAACAGGGTTACGGGGAGCTGTTTTTT
length: 13; V: TRBV27; D: .; J: TRBJ2-7; size: once; CDR3: CASSLLGKDEQYF; DNA: TGTGCCAGCAGTTTATTGGGCAAGGACGAGCAGTACTTC
length: 15; V: TRBV18; D: TRBD1; J: TRBJ1-2; size: .; CDR3: CASSPKTQGDTGYTF; DNA: TGTGCCAGCTCACCGAAAACACAGGGGGATACTGGCTACACCTTC
length: 13; V: TRBV6-5; D: .; J: TRBJ2-5; size: .; CDR3: CASSSDSLGTQYF; DNA: TGTGCCAGCAGTTCCGACTCTCTGGGGACCCAGTACTTC
length: 15; V: TRBV12-5; D: TRBD1; J: TRBJ1-4; size: .; CDR3: CASGLRTGGNEKLFF; DNA: TGTGCTAGTGGTTTACGGACAGGAGGGAATGAAAAACTGTTTTTT
length: 14; V: TRBV11-1; D: TRBD1; J: TRBJ1-5; size: .; CDR3: CASSAGQINQPQHF; DNA: TGTGCCAGCAGCGCGGGACAGATCAATCAGCCCCAGCATTTT
length: 14; V: TRBV6-1; D: .; J: TRBJ1-1; size: .; CDR3: CASSKQGGVTEAFF; DNA: TGTGCCAGCAGTAAACAGGGTGGTGTCACTGAAGCTTTCTTT
length: 14; V: TRBV7-9; D: .; J: TRBJ2-3; size: .; CDR3: CASSLSGGTDTQYF; DNA: TGTGCCAGCAGCTTATCGGGGGGCACTGATACGCAGTATTTT
length: 17; V: TRBV5-4; D: .; J: TRBJ2-3; size: .; CDR3: CASSLAGGRPGTDTQYF; DNA: TGTGCCAGCAGCTTGGCCGGGGGGCGTCCAGGCACAGATACGCAGTATTTT
length: 13; V: TRBV19; D: .; J: TRBJ1-6; size: .; CDR3: CASSIVMNSPLHF; DNA: TGTGCCAGTAGTATAGTCATGAATTCACCCCTCCACTTT
length: 13; V: TRBV4-3; D: .; J: TRBJ1-1; size: .; CDR3: CASSQEGGTEAFF; DNA: TGCGCCAGCAGCCAAGAGGGGGGCACTGAAGCTTTCTTT
length: 11; V: TRBV20-1; D: .; J: TRBJ2-7; size: .; CDR3: CSARGDYEQYF; DNA: TGCAGTGCTAGAGGCGACTACGAGCAGTACTTC
length: 16; V: TRBV4-1; D: TRBD1; J: TRBJ1-4; size: .; CDR3: CASSPEGTGVNEKLFF; DNA: TGCGCCAGCAGCCCCGAGGGGACAGGGGTAAATGAAAAACTGTTTTTT
length: 14; V: TRBV28; D: .; J: TRBJ2-7; size: .; CDR3: CASSLNAAYYEQYF; DNA: TGTGCCAGCAGTTTAAACGCGGCTTACTACGAGCAGTACTTC
length: 15; V: TRBV6-6; D: .; J: TRBJ2-7; size: .; CDR3: CASRSRISSSYEQYF; DNA: TGTGCCAGCAGGTCGCGGATTTCCAGCTCCTACGAGCAGTACTTC
length: 17; V: TRBV9; D: TRBD2; J: TRBJ2-1; size: .; CDR3: CASSVTSGGARGNEQFF; DNA: TGTGCCAGCAGCGTCACTAGCGGGGGGGCCAGGGGAAATGAGCAGTTCTTC
length: 17; V: TRBV4-2; D: .; J: TRBJ2-1; size: .; CDR3: CASSQAHGGLVGDEQFF; DNA: TGTGCCAGCAGCCAAGCCCACGGGGGATTGGTTGGCGATGAGCAGTTCTTC
length: 12; V: TRBV11-1; D: .; J: TRBJ2-7; size: .; CDR3: CASSFRGYEQYF; DNA: TGTGCCAGCAGCTTTCGGGGTTACGAGCAGTACTTC
length: 14; V: TRBV29-1; D: TRBD1; J: TRBJ2-5; size: .; CDR3: CSVEEGTQGVRSYF; DNA: TGCAGCGTTGAAGAGGGGACCCAGGGGGTAAGATCGTACTTC
length: 17; V: TRBV5-4; D: TRBD2; J: TRBJ2-5; size: .; CDR3: CASSLDVAGGLMETQYF; DNA: TGTGCCAGCAGCTTGGATGTAGCGGGAGGGCTTATGGAGACCCAGTACTTC
length: 15; V: TRBV28; D: TRBD1; J: TRBJ1-1; size: once; CDR3: CASSLPGTGGTEAFF; DNA: TGTGCCAGCAGTTTACCCGGGACAGGGGGAACTGAAGCTTTCTTT
length: 15; V: TRBV28; D: TRBD1; J: TRBJ2-7; size: .; CDR3: CASSLWGRDRGEQYF; DNA: TGTGCCAGCAGTTTATGGGGCCGGGACAGAGGCGAGCAGTACTTC
length: 16; V: TRBV6-5; D: TRBD2; J: TRBJ2-7; size: .; CDR3: CASSFSSGRSSYEQYF; DNA: TGTGCCAGCAGTTTCTCTAGCGGGAGGAGCTCCTACGAGCAGTACTTC
length: 14; V: TRBV5-1; D: TRBD1; J: TRBJ2-7; size: .; CDR3: CASTPTGGPYEQYF; DNA: TGCGCCAGCACTCCGACAGGGGGACCCTACGAGCAGTACTTC
length: 15; V: TRBV6-1; D: .; J: TRBJ1-2; size: .; CDR3: CASSRDRTSTYGYTF; DNA: TGTGCCAGCAGTCGAGACAGGACTAGCACCTATGGCTACACCTTC
length: 13; V: TRBV28; D: .; J: TRBJ1-2; size: .; CDR3: CASRSGTTYGYTF; DNA: TGTGCCAGCAGGTCCGGGACAACCTATGGCTACACCTTC
length: 15; V: TRBV7-2; D: TRBD1; J: TRBJ2-1; size: .; CDR3: CASSVTGGDSHEQFF; DNA: TGTGCCAGCAGCGTGACAGGGGGCGATTCCCATGAGCAGTTCTTC
length: 15; V: TRBV18; D: .; J: TRBJ1-1; size: .; CDR3: CASSPLGHQNTEAFF; DNA: TGTGCCAGCTCACCACTCGGACATCAGAACACTGAAGCTTTCTTT
length: 11; V: TRBV5-4; D: .; J: TRBJ2-7; size: .; CDR3: CASSSAAEQYF; DNA: TGTGCCAGCAGCTCGGCGGCGGAACAGTACTTC
length: 15; V: TRBV28; D: .; J: TRBJ1-2; size: .; CDR3: CASSLFRGANYGYTF; DNA: TGTGCCAGCAGTTTGTTTCGGGGAGCTAACTATGGCTACACCTTC
length: 16; V: TRBV4-3; D: TRBD2; J: TRBJ2-4; size: once; CDR3: CASSQNLAGGENIQYF; DNA: TGCGCCAGCAGCCAGAATCTAGCGGGGGGAGAAAACATTCAGTACTTC
length: 11; V: TRBV19; D: .; J: TRBJ2-2; size: few; CDR3: CASSISGELFF; DNA: TGTGCCAGTAGTATCTCCGGGGAGCTGTTTTTT
length: 12; V: TRBV10-3; D: .; J: TRBJ2-7; size: .; CDR3: CAISPGEYEQYF; DNA: TGTGCCATCAGCCCAGGGGAATACGAGCAGTACTTC
length: 14; V: TRBV29-1; D: TRBD1; J: TRBJ1-2; size: .; CDR3: CSVGGGQAVDGYTF; DNA: TGCAGCGTGGGAGGGGGACAGGCAGTTGATGGCTACACCTTC
length: 15; V: TRBV5-5; D: TRBD1; J: TRBJ2-2; size: once; CDR3: CASSRDRARGGELFF; DNA: TGTGCCAGCAGCCGCGACAGGGCCCGAGGCGGGGAGCTGTTTTTT
length: 15; V: TRBV12-5; D: .; J: TRBJ1-5; size: .; CDR3: CASGFGETSNQPQHF; DNA: TGTGCTAGTGGTTTCGGGGAGACGAGCAATCAGCCCCAGCATTTT
length: 16; V: TRBV9; D: TRBD2; J: TRBJ2-1; size: .; CDR3: CASSRAGGLTYNEQFF; DNA: TGTGCCAGCAGCAGAGCGGGGGGGCTGACCTACAATGAGCAGTTCTTC
length: 14; V: TRBV19; D: .; J: TRBJ1-3; size: .; CDR3: CASRGQGSGNTIYF; DNA: TGTGCCAGTAGGGGCCAGGGCTCTGGAAACACCATATATTTT